One and the same sample provided the 13 T cell receptor beta chains below, sequenced in a study of T cells after yellow fever vaccination. TCRdb used MiXCR to reprocess the 5' RACE reads, holding one entry per CDR3 protein. This sample has around 140,000 distinct CDR3 sequences; around 6.3% occur once, and the top ten carry more than 0.55%. The material was CD4+ T cells sorted from PBMCs, obtained 10 days after the yellow fever booster vaccination. The receptors were sampled from a man in his thirties or forties who received the YFV17D yellow fever vaccine.

This clonotype was detected a few times. V gene TRBV20-1 combines with J gene TRBJ2-5; no reliable D call. V dropped 3 bases and J dropped 2 bases, with 7 bases sitting between them. CDR1 is DFQATT and CDR2 is SNEGSKA in the germline V gene (reference sequence). The CDR3 contains 12 residues. CDR3 amino acids: CSARPDQETQYF. In DNA, the CDR3 is TGCAGTGCTAGGCCGGATCAAGAGACCCAGTACTTC.

The rearrangement links TRBV20-1 to TRBJ1-5; D gene ambiguous. The CDR3 covers 15 residues. Trimming pared 3 bases from V and 0 bases from J, leaving 12 bases between. In germline, CDR1 is DFQATT, CDR2 SNEGSKA (reference sequence). Written as DNA, the CDR3 is TGCAGTGCTAGGGAAGATTTTTATAGCAATCAGCCCCAGCATTTT. Its translation is CSAREDFYSNQPQHF.

This clonotype was seen only a few times. The chain employs TRBV18 and TRBJ2-2; D assignment may be TRBD1 or TRBD2 (5 bases each). This CDR3 contains 17 residues. The V gene lost 1 base and the J gene lost 5 bases, with 17 bases spanning the gap. The V gene's germline CDR1 is KGHSH and CDR2 LQKENI. The CDR3 DNA is TGTGCCAGCTCACCACTTACCGGGACCCTCGGGACCGGGGAGCTGTTTTTT. Residues: CASSPLTGTLGTGELFF.

The table lists this clonotype with a few counts. V and J are TRBV5-5 and TRBJ2-7, with 8 nucleotides matching TRBD2. Germline values: CDR1 SGHKS, CDR2 YYEKEE (reference sequence). The CDR3 is 16 amino acids. J lost 3 bases, V lost 0 bases, and 8 bases had no gene match. CDR3 sequence (DNA): TGTGCCAGCAGCTTGGTAGCGGGACAAGGAGTCTACGAGCAGTACTTC. Translating it yields CASSLVAGQGVYEQYF.

This clonotype was seen at least ten times. The V gene is TRBV7-2, the J gene TRBJ2-7; 7 nucleotides agree with TRBD1. The CDR3 runs to 15 residues. The germline CDR1 and CDR2 sequences are SGHTA and FQGNSA. J gave up 0 bases and V 1 base, and 3 bases lay outside the gene matches. The CDR3 DNA reads as TGTGCCAGCAGCTTAGTTGCAGGGGGCTCCTACGAGCAGTACTTC. The encoded protein is CASSLVAGGSYEQYF.

This clonotype was detected many times. The chain links TRBV20-1 to TRBJ2-7; 7 bases map to TRBD1. The V and J ends lost 5 bases and 4 bases, in that order; junction bases with no gene match: 8. Germline assignment: CDR1 DFQATT and CDR2 SNEGSKA (reference sequence). The CDR3 extends over 13 amino acids. The CDR3 sequence: CSAFRDSDYEQYF. The CDR3 DNA is TGCAGTGCTTTCCGGGACAGTGATTACGAGCAGTACTTC.

This clonotype appeared a single time. The chain uses TRBV20-1 and TRBJ2-5; 7 nucleotides line up with TRBD1. Germline CDR1 DFQATT, CDR2 SNEGSKA (reference sequence). This CDR3 spans 14 amino acids. V was pared by 7 bases and J by 1 base, with 9 bases of the junction left unmatched. CDR3 loop: CSVSLGQFQETQYF. In DNA form, the CDR3 reads TGCAGTGTCTCCCTGGGACAGTTCCAAGAGACCCAGTACTTC.

Many counts were recorded for this clonotype. This chain connects TRBV7-2 to TRBJ2-3; D is ambiguous. The length of the CDR3 is 15 residues. The V end lost 5 bases, the J end lost 0 bases, and 12 bases lay between the germline ends. CDR1 SGHTA and CDR2 FQGNSA come from the germline V gene. CDR3: CASSPPLTSTDTQYF. CDR3 sequence (DNA): TGTGCCAGCAGCCCCCCCCTCACTAGCACAGATACGCAGTATTTT. The full variable domain, completed using reference TRBV7-2 and TRBJ2-3, is GAGVSQSPSNKVTEKGKDVELRCDPISGHTALYWYRQSLGQGLEFLIYFQGNSAPDKSGLPSDRFSAERTGGSVSTLTIQRTQQEDSAVYLCASSPPLTSTDTQYFGPGTRLTVL.

This clonotype was detected ten times or more. This chain joins TRBV24-1 and TRBJ2-1, with a weak D call TRBD1 (6 bases). Trimming removed 5 bases at V and 9 bases at J, with 25 bases between. CDR3 length: 17 residues. Per the germline V gene, CDR1 is KGHDR and CDR2 is SFDVKD. DNA for the CDR3: TGTGCCACCAGTGGCCTCTCGGGGCAGGGGAGTGATGGTGAGCAGTTCTTC. Its translation: CATSGLSGQGSDGEQFF.

This clonotype was seen at least ten times. The chain links TRBV5-1 to TRBJ2-3; no reliable D call. Germline lookup yields CDR1 SGHRS and CDR2 YFSETQ. V shed 5 bases and J shed 6 bases, with 16 bases lying between them. The length of the CDR3 is 14 residues. The CDR3 loop reads CASSLGPQGDTQYF. The CDR3 bases are TGCGCCAGCAGTCTCGGCCCGCAAGGCGATACGCAGTATTTT.

V gene TRBV27 combines with J gene TRBJ1-4; D gene uncertain. From germline, CDR1 is MNHEY and CDR2 SMNVEV (reference sequence). The length of the CDR3 is 15 residues. The germline V and J ends were trimmed by 0 bases and 1 base, with 6 bases remaining between them. The CDR3 nucleotides read TGTGCCAGCAGTTTATCGATAGGAACTAATGAAAAACTGTTTTTT. It yields the protein CASSLSIGTNEKLFF.

This clonotype was observed a handful of times. The rearrangement uses TRBV12-3 or TRBV12-4 and TRBJ1-6; TRBD1 aligns across 7 bases. The CDR3 runs to 15 residues. The J segment lost 10 bases and the V segment lost 2 bases, leaving 8 bases of the junction unmatched. CDR3 nucleotide sequence: TGTGCCAGCAGTTTATCGGGACAGAGAAAGTCACCCCTCCACTTT. Residues: CASSLSGQRKSPLHF.

The chain links TRBV24-1 to TRBJ2-1, with D unresolved. CDR1 is KGHDR and CDR2 is SFDVKD in the germline V gene. The CDR3 is 16 residues long. Trimming removed 2 bases at V and 6 bases at J, with 16 bases between. The CDR3 DNA reads TGTGCCACCAGTGATTCCCAACGAGCCATCTTCAATGAGCAGTTCTTC. This sequence encodes CATSDSQRAIFNEQFF.